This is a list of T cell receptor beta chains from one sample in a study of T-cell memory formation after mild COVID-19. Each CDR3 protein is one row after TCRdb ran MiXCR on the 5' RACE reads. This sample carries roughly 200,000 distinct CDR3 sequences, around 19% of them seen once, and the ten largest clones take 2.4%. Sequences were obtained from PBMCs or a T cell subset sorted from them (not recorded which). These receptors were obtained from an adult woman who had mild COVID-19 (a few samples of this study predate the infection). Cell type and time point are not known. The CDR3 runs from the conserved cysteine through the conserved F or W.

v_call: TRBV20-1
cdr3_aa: CSARLAGTTDTQYF

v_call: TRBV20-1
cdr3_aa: CSARGGTSGNYEQYF

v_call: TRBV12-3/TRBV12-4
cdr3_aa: CASTRGQGVEAFF

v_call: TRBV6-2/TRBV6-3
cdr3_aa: CASGGYDGYTF

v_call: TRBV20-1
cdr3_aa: CSATQGTRYGYTF

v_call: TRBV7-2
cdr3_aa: CASSLDGTSRYGYTF

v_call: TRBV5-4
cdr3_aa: CASSSDRRNEQFF

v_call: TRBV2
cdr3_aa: CASNPDRGGLTGELFF

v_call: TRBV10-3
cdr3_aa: CAISPGGNTEAFF

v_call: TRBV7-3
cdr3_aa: CASSLLLRTSGGYGGELFF

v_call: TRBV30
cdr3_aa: CASNRGQGTGYEQFF

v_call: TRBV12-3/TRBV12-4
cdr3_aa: CASIQSGYRTEAFF

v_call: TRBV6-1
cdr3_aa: CASILRDSYTGELFF

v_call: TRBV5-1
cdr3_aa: CASSLGDRINQPQHF

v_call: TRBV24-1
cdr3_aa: CATSGQGANSYNEQFF

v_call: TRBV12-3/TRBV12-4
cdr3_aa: CASIRENTEAFF

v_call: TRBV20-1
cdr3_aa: CSAPPGNSNQPQHF

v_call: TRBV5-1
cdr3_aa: CASSPAHSGTYGETQYF

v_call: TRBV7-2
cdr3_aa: CASSLGLGAFQPQHF

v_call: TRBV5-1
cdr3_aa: CASSLRTGNRPDTQYF

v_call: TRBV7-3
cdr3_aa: CASSIGTSGGVPITQYF

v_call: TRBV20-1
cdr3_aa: CSARDLASGKVGDTQYF

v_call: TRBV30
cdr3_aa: CAWSPGQPNQPQHF

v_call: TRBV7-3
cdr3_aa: CASSLRGDYNEQFF

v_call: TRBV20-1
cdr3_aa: CSVTQGGENTIYF

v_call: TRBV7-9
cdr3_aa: CASSLAGGPFLNTGELFF

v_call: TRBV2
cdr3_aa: CASSDAFRGATDTQYF

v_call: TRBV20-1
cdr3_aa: CSALDSLNSYEQYF

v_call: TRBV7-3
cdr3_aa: CASSLIGTVNNEQFF

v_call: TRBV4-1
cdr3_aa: CASSQRGSRTDTQYF

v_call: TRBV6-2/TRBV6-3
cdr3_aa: CASKGGGSWEQFF

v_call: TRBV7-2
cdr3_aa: CASSPWGTGGLGTEAFF

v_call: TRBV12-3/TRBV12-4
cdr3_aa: CASSKGQGGYGYTF

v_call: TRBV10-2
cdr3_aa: CASSEGGGQPQHF

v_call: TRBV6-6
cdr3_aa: CASGQSGEAFF

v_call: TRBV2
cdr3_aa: CASRPETGANYGYTF

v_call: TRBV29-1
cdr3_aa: CSVFRVAGPLSGNTIYF

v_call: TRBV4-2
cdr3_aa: CASSQAGAGGLNEQFF

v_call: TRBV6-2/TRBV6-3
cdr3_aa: CASSWGPSGTDTQYF

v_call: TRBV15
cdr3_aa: CATSGRQVNTEAFF

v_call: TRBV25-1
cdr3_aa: CASSESGILGYEQYF

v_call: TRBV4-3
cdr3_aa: CASSRGAGGPQETQYF

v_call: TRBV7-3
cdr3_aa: CASSLSPLAGEKTQYF

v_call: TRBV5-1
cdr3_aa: CASSWGLELTDTQYF